This TCR beta chain was identified during a study of T cells in Graves' hyperthyroidism and ophthalmopathy. Study-level findings and limits: A model of 13 V-J pairs discriminated ophthalmopathy from stable hyperthyroidism.

The V gene end was trimmed by 4 bases and the J gene end by 4 bases; junction bases not matched to a gene: 7. This CDR3 has 14 amino acids. Germline V gene lookup returns CDR1 DFQATT and CDR2 SNEGSKA (reference sequence). Regions amplified from RNA transcripts were the TCR beta CDR3 regions. HTBI primers were used for first-round RT-PCR of the TCR CDR3. TCRdb passed the multiplex PCR reads through MiXCR, listing each CDR3 protein once. The sample has about 610,000 distinct CDR3 sequences; roughly 14% are singletons. This clonotype has a count of ten or more. The antigen is undetermined. Source material: blood. The gene calls are TRBV20-1 and TRBJ1-2, with 9 bases fitting TRBD1. The receptor was derived from a woman aged 40 to 50 with Graves' ophthalmopathy. CDR3 sequence reads: CSATGTGLSYGYTF. For the CDR3, the DNA is TGCAGTGCTACGGGGACAGGGCTAAGCTATGGCTACACCTTC.